This T cell receptor (beta chain) originates from a study of blood T cell repertoires in COVID-19. Germline assignment: CDR1 LGHNA and CDR2 YNFKEQ. The ends lost 0 bases at V and 7 bases at J; junction bases unmatched: 7. The CDR3 extends over 16 amino acids. Some clones are missing from TCRdb's copy, which holds only in-frame ones; the method was immunoSEQ multiplex PCR. The repertoire holds approximately 200,000 clones, with 80% to 90% as singletons. The sample taken for sequencing was PBMCs or T cells enriched from blood (not recorded which). The chain has TRBV4-2 and TRBJ2-7; 12 nucleotides match TRBD1. The TCR comes from a young man with acute COVID-19. The CDR3 sequence is CASSQDEGQGAGEQYF. The CDR3 DNA follows: TGTGCCAGCAGCCAAGATGAGGGACAGGGGGCGGGTGAGCAGTACTTC.